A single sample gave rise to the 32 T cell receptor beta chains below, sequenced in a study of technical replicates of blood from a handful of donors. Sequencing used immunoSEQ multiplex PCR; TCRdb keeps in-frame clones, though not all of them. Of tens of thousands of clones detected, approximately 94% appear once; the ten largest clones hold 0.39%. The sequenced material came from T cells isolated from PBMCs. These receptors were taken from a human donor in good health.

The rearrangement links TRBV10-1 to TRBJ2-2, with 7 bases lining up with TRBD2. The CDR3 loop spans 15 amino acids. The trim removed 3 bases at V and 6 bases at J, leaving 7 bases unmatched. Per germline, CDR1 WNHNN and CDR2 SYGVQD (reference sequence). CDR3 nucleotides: TGCGCCAGCAGTGAAAGGACGGGGGGTCCCGGGGAGCTGTTTTTT. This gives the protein CASSERTGGPGELFF.

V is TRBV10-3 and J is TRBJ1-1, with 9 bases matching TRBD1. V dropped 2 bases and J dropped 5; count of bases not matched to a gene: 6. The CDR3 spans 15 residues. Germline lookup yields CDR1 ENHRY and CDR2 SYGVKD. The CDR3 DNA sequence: TGTGCCATCAGTGAGCGGGACAGGGTTGGGACTGAAGCTTTCTTT. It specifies CAISERDRVGTEAFF.

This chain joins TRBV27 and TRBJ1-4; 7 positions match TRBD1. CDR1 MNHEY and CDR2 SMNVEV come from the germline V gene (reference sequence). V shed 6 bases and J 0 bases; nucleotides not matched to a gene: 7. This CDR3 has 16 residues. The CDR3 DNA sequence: TGTGCCAGCAGCGAAACAGGGGTAGCAACTAATGAAAAACTGTTTTTT. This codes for CASSETGVATNEKLFF.

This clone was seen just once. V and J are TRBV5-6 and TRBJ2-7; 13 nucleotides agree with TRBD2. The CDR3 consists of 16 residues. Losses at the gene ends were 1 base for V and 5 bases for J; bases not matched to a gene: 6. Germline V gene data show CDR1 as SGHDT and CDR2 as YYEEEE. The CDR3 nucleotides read TGTGCCAGCAGCTTGTATACTAGCGGGAGGGCCCACGAGCAGTACTTC. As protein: CASSLYTSGRAHEQYF.

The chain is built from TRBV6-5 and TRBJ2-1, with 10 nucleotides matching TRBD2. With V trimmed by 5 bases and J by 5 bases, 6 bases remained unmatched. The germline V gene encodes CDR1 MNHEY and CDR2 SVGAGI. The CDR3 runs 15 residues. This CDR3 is CASSLSSGSHNEQFF. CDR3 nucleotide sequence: TGTGCCAGCAGTCTTTCTAGCGGGAGTCACAATGAGCAGTTCTTC.

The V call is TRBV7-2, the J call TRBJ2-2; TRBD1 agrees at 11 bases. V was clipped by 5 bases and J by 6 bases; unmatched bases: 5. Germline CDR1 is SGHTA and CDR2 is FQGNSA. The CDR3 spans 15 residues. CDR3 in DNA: TGTGCCAGCAGCAGCTGGGACAGGGGGGCCGGGGAGCTGTTTTTT. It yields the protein CASSSWDRGAGELFF.

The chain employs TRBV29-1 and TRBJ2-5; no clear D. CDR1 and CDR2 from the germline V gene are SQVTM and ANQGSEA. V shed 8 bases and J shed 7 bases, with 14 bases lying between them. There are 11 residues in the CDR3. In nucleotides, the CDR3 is TGCAGCCTTCAAAGGAGTTCGACCCAGTACTTC. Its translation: CSLQRSSTQYF.

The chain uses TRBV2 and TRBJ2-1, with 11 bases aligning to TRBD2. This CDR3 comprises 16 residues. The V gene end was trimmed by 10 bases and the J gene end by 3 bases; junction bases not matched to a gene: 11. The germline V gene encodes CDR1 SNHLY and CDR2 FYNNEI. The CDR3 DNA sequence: TGTGCCACACTAGCGGGAGTTGTTAGTAACTACAATGAGCAGTTCTTC. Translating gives CATLAGVVSNYNEQFF.

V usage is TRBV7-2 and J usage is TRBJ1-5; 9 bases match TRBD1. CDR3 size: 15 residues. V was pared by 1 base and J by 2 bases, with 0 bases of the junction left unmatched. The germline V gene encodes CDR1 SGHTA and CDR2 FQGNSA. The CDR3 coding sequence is TGTGCCAGCAGCTTAGGGACAGGGGGCAATCAGCCCCAGCATTTT. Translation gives CASSLGTGGNQPQHF.

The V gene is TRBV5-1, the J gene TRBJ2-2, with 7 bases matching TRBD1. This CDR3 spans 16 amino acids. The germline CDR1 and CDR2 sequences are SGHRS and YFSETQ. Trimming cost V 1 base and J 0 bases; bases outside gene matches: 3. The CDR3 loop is CASSLSQGANTGELFF. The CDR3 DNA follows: TGCGCCAGCAGCTTGTCTCAGGGGGCGAACACCGGGGAGCTGTTTTTT.

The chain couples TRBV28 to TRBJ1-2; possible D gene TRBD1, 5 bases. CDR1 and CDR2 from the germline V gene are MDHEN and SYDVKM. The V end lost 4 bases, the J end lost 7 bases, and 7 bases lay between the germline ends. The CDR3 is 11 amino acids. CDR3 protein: CASSSRGGYTF. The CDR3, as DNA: TGTGCCAGCAGTTCAAGGGGTGGCTACACCTTC.

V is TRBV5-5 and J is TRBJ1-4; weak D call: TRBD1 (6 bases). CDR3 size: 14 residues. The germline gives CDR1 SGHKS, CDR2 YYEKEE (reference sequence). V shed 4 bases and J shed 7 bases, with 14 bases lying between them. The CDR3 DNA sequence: TGTGCCAGCAGCCCGAGCGGGACACTTGAAAAACTGTTTTTT. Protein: CASSPSGTLEKLFF.

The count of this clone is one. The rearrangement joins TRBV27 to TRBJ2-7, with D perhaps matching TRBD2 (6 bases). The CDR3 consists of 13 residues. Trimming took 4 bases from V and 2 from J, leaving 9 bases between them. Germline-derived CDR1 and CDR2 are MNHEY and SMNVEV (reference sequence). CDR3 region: CASSYGRTYEQYF. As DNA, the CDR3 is TGTGCCAGCAGTTACGGGAGAACCTACGAGCAGTACTTC.

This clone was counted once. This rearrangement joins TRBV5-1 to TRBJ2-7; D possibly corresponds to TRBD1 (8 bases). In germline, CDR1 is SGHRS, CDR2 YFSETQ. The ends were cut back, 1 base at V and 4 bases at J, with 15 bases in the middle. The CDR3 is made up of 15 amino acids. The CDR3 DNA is TGCGCCAGCAGCTTGACTAGCGACAGGGGATACGAGCAGTACTTC. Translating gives CASSLTSDRGYEQYF.

The CDR3 DNA reads as TGTGCCAGCAGTTTAACAGGGGGAGACGGGGAGCTGTTTTTT. Amino acid sequence: CASSLTGGDGELFF. The V call is TRBV28, the J call TRBJ2-2, with 8 bases lining up with TRBD1. This CDR3 has 14 residues. V was pared by 2 bases and J by 7 bases, with 3 bases of the junction left unmatched. Germline CDR1 and CDR2: MDHEN and SYDVKM. Variable domain in full (rest from reference TRBV28 and TRBJ2-2): DVKVTQSSRYLVKRTGEKVFLECVQDMDHENMFWYRQDPGLGLRLIYFSYDVKMKEKGDIPEGYSVSREKKERFSLILESASTNQTSMYLCASSLTGGDGELFFGEGSRLTVL.

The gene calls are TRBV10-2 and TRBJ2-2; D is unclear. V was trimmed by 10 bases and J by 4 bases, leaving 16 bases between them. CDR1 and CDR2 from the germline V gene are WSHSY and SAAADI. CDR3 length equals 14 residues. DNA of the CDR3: TGCGCCAACCGAGGTACTACCCTCACCGGGGAGCTGTTTTTT. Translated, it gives CANRGTTLTGELFF.

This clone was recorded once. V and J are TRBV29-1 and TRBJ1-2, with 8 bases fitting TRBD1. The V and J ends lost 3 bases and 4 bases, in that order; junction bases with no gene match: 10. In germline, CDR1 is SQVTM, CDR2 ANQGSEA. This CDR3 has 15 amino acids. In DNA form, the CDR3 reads TGCAGCGTTGATGAATTAGGGACAGGCTTCTATGGCTACACCTTC. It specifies CSVDELGTGFYGYTF.

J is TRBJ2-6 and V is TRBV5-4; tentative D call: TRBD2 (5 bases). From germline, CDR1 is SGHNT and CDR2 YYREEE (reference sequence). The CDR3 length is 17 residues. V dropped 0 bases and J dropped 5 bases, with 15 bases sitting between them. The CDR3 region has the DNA TGTGCCAGCAGCTTGGGAAGCTCCGGGGTGCGGGCCAACGTCCTGACTTTC. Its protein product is CASSLGSSGVRANVLTF.

The CDR3 is CASRDRGNTIYF. The DNA for the CDR3 is TGTGCCAGCCGGGACAGAGGAAACACCATATATTTT. The V call is TRBV6-1, the J call TRBJ1-3; 7 bases fit TRBD1. Germline V gene lookup returns CDR1 MNHNS and CDR2 SASEGT. The CDR3 has 12 amino acids. Germline trimming cut 8 bases from V and 4 bases from J; bases unmatched to any gene: 2.

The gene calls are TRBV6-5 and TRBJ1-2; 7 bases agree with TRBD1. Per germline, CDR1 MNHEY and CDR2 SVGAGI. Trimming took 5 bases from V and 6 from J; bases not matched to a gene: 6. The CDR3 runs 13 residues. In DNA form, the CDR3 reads TGTGCCAGCAGTCCCAGGGGGACGGATGGCTACACCTTC. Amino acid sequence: CASSPRGTDGYTF.

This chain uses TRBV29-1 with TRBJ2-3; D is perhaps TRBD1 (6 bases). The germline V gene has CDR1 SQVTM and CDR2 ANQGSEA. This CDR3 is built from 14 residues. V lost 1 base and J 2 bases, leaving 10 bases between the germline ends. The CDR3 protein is CSVEGQVPTDTQYF. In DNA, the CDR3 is TGCAGCGTTGAAGGACAGGTACCCACAGATACGCAGTATTTT.

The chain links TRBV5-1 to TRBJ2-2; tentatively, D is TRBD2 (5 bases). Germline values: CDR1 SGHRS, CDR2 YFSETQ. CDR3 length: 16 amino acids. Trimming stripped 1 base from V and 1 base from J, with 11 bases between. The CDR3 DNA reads TGCGCCAGCAGCTTGTTGGCGAGCGGGAACACCGGGGAGCTGTTTTTT. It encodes CASSLLASGNTGELFF.

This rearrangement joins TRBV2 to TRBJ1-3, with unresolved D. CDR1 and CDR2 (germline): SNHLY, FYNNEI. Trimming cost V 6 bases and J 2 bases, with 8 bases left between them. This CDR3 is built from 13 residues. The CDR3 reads CASRIETGNTIYF. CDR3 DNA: TGTGCCAGCAGGATAGAGACTGGAAACACCATATATTTT.

The CDR3 coding sequence is TGCGCCAGCAGCTTGCGCGGTCCGAACACTGAAGCTTTCTTT. Translated, it gives CASSLRGPNTEAFF. The V and J genes are TRBV5-1 and TRBJ1-1; D gene unclear. The germline V gene encodes CDR1 SGHRS and CDR2 YFSETQ. The CDR3 runs 14 residues. The ends were cut back, 1 base at V and 1 base at J, with 8 bases in the middle.

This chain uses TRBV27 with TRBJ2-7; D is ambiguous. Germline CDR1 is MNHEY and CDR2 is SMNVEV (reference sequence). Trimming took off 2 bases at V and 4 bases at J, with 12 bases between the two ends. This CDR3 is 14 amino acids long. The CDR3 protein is CASSLGLTPYEQYF. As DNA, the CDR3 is TGTGCCAGCAGTTTAGGGCTTACACCTTACGAGCAGTACTTC.

For the CDR3, the DNA is TGTGCCAGCAGCGTAGAATGGATCGGCGGGCCCCAGCATTTT. Its protein is CASSVEWIGGPQHF. This rearrangement joins TRBV9 to TRBJ1-5; the D is unclear. CDR1 and CDR2 from the germline V gene are SGDLS and YYNGEE. Trimming left V 0 bases short and J 9 bases short, with 13 bases between. The CDR3 extends over 14 amino acids.

The CDR3 sequence: CASSWDRVAEQYF. In DNA form, the CDR3 reads TGTGCCAGCAGCTGGGACAGGGTGGCCGAGCAGTACTTC. The rearrangement links TRBV5-4 to TRBJ2-7, with TRBD1 matching 9 bases. This CDR3 region has 13 residues. Trimming took 3 bases from V and 6 from J; bases not matched to a gene: 4. CDR1 and CDR2 (germline): SGHNT, YYREEE (reference sequence).

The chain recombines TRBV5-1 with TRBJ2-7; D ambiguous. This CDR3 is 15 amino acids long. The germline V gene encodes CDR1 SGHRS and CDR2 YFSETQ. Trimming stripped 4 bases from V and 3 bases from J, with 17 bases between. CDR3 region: CASSIASEASYEQYF. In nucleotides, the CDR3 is TGCGCCAGCAGCATAGCTAGTGAGGCGAGCTACGAGCAGTACTTC.

The CDR3 DNA sequence: TGTGCCAGCAGCCTAGAAAACCAGTCTGAAGCTTTCTTT. This encodes CASSLENQSEAFF. The V call is TRBV6-5, the J call TRBJ1-1; D unclear. Trimming pared 6 bases from V and 6 bases from J, leaving 14 bases between. The length of the CDR3 is 13 residues. CDR1 is MNHEY, CDR2 SVGAGI, per germline.

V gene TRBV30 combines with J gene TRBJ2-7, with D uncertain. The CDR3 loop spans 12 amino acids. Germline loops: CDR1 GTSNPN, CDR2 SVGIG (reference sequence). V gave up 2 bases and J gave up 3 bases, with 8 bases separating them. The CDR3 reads CAWSSPLYEQYF. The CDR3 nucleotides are TGTGCCTGGAGTTCCCCCCTCTACGAGCAGTACTTC.

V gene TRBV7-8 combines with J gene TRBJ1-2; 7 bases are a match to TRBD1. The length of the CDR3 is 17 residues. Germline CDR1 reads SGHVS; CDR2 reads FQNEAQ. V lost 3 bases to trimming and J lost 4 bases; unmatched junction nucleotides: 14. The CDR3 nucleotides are TGTGCCAGCAGCTTTAGTCCCCTGGGTGGGGACAGCTATGGCTACACCTTC. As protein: CASSFSPLGGDSYGYTF. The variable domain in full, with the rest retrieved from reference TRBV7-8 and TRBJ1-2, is GAGVSQSPRYKVAKRGQDVALRCDPISGHVSLFWYQQALGQGPEFLTYFQNEAQLDKSGLPSDRFFAERPEGSVSTLKIQRTQQEDSAVYLCASSFSPLGGDSYGYTFGSGTRLTVV.

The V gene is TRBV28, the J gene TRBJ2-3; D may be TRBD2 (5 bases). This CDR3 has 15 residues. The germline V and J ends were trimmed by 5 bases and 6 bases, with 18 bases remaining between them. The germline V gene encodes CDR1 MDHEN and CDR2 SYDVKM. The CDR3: CASSHSLDPNDTQYF. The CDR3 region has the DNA TGTGCCAGCAGTCATTCACTAGACCCGAATGATACGCAGTATTTT.